This is a list of T cell receptor beta chains from one sample in a study of T-cell reconstitution after alpha-beta-depleted transplantation in children. TCRdb processed the PCR reads anew with MiXCR; each CDR3 protein has one entry. The sample shows approximately 490,000 distinct CDR3 sequences, around 12% of them seen only once. Material: PBMCs from the stem cell graft donor, obtained from the stem cell graft. These receptors originate from a human donor who donated a stem cell graft to a child with combined immunodeficiency. The CDR3 runs from the conserved cysteine through the conserved F or W. Fields, in order: D gene, clone size, V gene, J gene, CDR3 DNA, CDR3 protein. D genes are given only for firm matches. Clone sizes are given selectively: once, few, many, or a class where the clone is expanded.

D gene: -
clone size: -
V gene: TRBV16
J gene: TRBJ1-1
CDR3 DNA: TGTGCCAGCAGCCAATGGAGAAGTGAAGCTTTCTTT
CDR3 protein: CASSQWRSEAFF

D gene: TRBD2
clone size: many
V gene: TRBV4-2
J gene: TRBJ2-1
CDR3 DNA: TGTGCCAGCAGCCAAGATGGGACTAGCGGGTACAATGAGCAGTTCTTC
CDR3 protein: CASSQDGTSGYNEQFF

D gene: -
clone size: few
V gene: TRBV12-3/TRBV12-4
J gene: TRBJ2-1
CDR3 DNA: TGTGCCAGCAGTTTAGCGGACAGTCGCAATGAGCAGTTCTTC
CDR3 protein: CASSLADSRNEQFF

D gene: -
clone size: -
V gene: TRBV29-1
J gene: TRBJ2-2
CDR3 DNA: TGCAGCGTCTCAAGCCCAACCGGGGAGCTGTTTTTT
CDR3 protein: CSVSSPTGELFF

D gene: -
clone size: many
V gene: TRBV6-5
J gene: TRBJ2-1
CDR3 DNA: TGTGCCAGCAGTTATAGCGGTAGCTCCTACAATGAGCAGTTCTTC
CDR3 protein: CASSYSGSSYNEQFF

D gene: TRBD2
clone size: -
V gene: TRBV20-1
J gene: TRBJ2-3
CDR3 DNA: TGCAGTGCTTATCTAGCGGGGGGGTCGACAGATACGCAGTATTTT
CDR3 protein: CSAYLAGGSTDTQYF

D gene: TRBD2
clone size: few
V gene: TRBV9
J gene: TRBJ2-5
CDR3 DNA: TGTGCCAGCAGCGTAGGTGTTCCTAGCGGGGGGGTCCAAGAGACCCAGTACTTC
CDR3 protein: CASSVGVPSGGVQETQYF

D gene: -
clone size: -
V gene: TRBV3-1
J gene: TRBJ2-7
CDR3 DNA: TGTGCCAGCAGCCAAGAATTAAGGGTAACCTACGAGCAGTACTTC
CDR3 protein: CASSQELRVTYEQYF

D gene: -
clone size: -
V gene: TRBV6-5
J gene: TRBJ2-7
CDR3 DNA: TGTGCCAGCAGTTACTCGGTTGAACATTGGAGCGAGCAGTACTTC
CDR3 protein: CASSYSVEHWSEQYF

D gene: TRBD2
clone size: many
V gene: TRBV7-9
J gene: TRBJ2-1
CDR3 DNA: TGTGCCAGCAGCTTAGGAGGGACTAGCGTTGAGCAGTTCTTC
CDR3 protein: CASSLGGTSVEQFF

D gene: -
clone size: -
V gene: TRBV20-1
J gene: TRBJ1-2
CDR3 DNA: TGCAGTGCACAACAGGAGACCGCTAACTATGGCTACACCTTC
CDR3 protein: CSAQQETANYGYTF

D gene: TRBD1
clone size: -
V gene: TRBV7-2
J gene: TRBJ2-5
CDR3 DNA: TGTGCCAGCAGCTGGGGGACAGGACAAGAGACCCAGTACTTC
CDR3 protein: CASSWGTGQETQYF

D gene: TRBD1
clone size: many
V gene: TRBV29-1
J gene: TRBJ1-1
CDR3 DNA: TGCAGCGTTTACGGGACAGGGGCCGCAGAAGCTTTCTTT
CDR3 protein: CSVYGTGAAEAFF

D gene: TRBD2
clone size: many
V gene: TRBV9
J gene: TRBJ2-2
CDR3 DNA: TGTGCCAGCAGCGTAGTTAGCGGGGTTTCAAACACCGGGGAGCTGTTTTTT
CDR3 protein: CASSVVSGVSNTGELFF

D gene: -
clone size: -
V gene: TRBV27
J gene: TRBJ2-2
CDR3 DNA: TGTGCCAGCAGAGGGGGAGCCGGGGAGCTGTTTTTT
CDR3 protein: CASRGGAGELFF

D gene: TRBD2
clone size: -
V gene: TRBV6-2/TRBV6-3
J gene: TRBJ2-3
CDR3 DNA: TGTGCCAGCAGATCAGTAGCGGGAGGGCCCGACACAGATACGCAGTATTTT
CDR3 protein: CASRSVAGGPDTDTQYF

D gene: -
clone size: -
V gene: TRBV7-2
J gene: TRBJ2-1
CDR3 DNA: TGTGCCAGCAGCTTAGCGCGAGCCTACAATGAGCGGTTCTTC
CDR3 protein: CASSLARAYNERFF

D gene: -
clone size: few
V gene: TRBV27
J gene: TRBJ2-1
CDR3 DNA: TGTGCCAGCAGTCAGCTACCGGTCTCCTACAATGAGCAGTTCTTC
CDR3 protein: CASSQLPVSYNEQFF

D gene: TRBD2
clone size: many
V gene: TRBV6-1
J gene: TRBJ2-1
CDR3 DNA: TGTGCCAGCGTGGTGAGCGGGGGGATTGTCAATGAGCAGTTCTTC
CDR3 protein: CASVVSGGIVNEQFF

D gene: -
clone size: many
V gene: TRBV20-1
J gene: TRBJ2-3
CDR3 DNA: TGCAGTGCTAGTGCCGAAGGCACAGATACGCAGTATTTT
CDR3 protein: CSASAEGTDTQYF

D gene: TRBD2
clone size: many
V gene: TRBV7-6
J gene: TRBJ2-1
CDR3 DNA: TGTGCCAGCAGCTTAGTAGCGGGCCGTTACAATGAGCAGTTCTTC
CDR3 protein: CASSLVAGRYNEQFF

D gene: -
clone size: -
V gene: TRBV4-3
J gene: TRBJ1-1
CDR3 DNA: TGCGCCAGCAGCCCCTTCCCCAGTTCGAACACTGAAGCTTTCTTT
CDR3 protein: CASSPFPSSNTEAFF

D gene: TRBD2
clone size: -
V gene: TRBV27
J gene: TRBJ2-2
CDR3 DNA: TGTGCCAGCAGCGGGAGGGCTGCCGGGGAGCTGTTTTTT
CDR3 protein: CASSGRAAGELFF

D gene: -
clone size: many
V gene: TRBV7-9
J gene: TRBJ2-1
CDR3 DNA: TGTGCCAGCAGCTTAGAGGGACTCTACAATGAGCAGTTCTTC
CDR3 protein: CASSLEGLYNEQFF

D gene: -
clone size: few
V gene: TRBV18
J gene: TRBJ1-6
CDR3 DNA: TGTGCCAGCTCACCCATAATGTTCCACGGTGGGAATTCACCCCTCCACTTT
CDR3 protein: CASSPIMFHGGNSPLHF

D gene: TRBD2
clone size: -
V gene: TRBV9
J gene: TRBJ2-2
CDR3 DNA: TGTGCCAGCAGCGTAGGAGGTCTAGCGGGAATTACCGGGGAGCTGTTTTTT
CDR3 protein: CASSVGGLAGITGELFF

D gene: TRBD1
clone size: -
V gene: TRBV27
J gene: TRBJ2-1
CDR3 DNA: TGTGCCAGCAGTACAGGACAGGCGTACAATGAGCAGTTCTTC
CDR3 protein: CASSTGQAYNEQFF

D gene: -
clone size: -
V gene: TRBV24-1
J gene: TRBJ2-5
CDR3 DNA: TGTGCCACAGGACTGAGCCATCAAGAGACCCAGTACTTC
CDR3 protein: CATGLSHQETQYF